The 2 T cell receptor beta chains below were found in one sample sequenced in a study of human T cells and chemical hapten exposure. TCRdb processed the RACE reads anew with MiXCR; each CDR3 protein has one entry. The repertoire consists of some 64,000 distinct CDR3 sequences, with 9.5% to 12% occurring once and the leading ten covering less than 2.5%. This sample's time point: patch test 3, about 24 weeks after DPC sensitization. Treatment denoted: therapeutic diphenylcyclopropenone sensitization with weekly scalp DPC. The sample consisted of whole blood, taken in connection with sensitization to the hapten diphenylcyclopropenone (DPC). The receptors derive from a woman in her 30s with alopecia areata. Some clones in this sample may be carry-over from other donors' samples.

This clonotype was recorded many times. As DNA, the CDR3 is TGTGCCAGCAGTGATACAGGGTACAATCAGCCCCAGCATTTT. This gives the protein CASSDTGYNQPQHF. This chain links TRBV2 with TRBJ1-5; weak D call: TRBD1 (6 bases). This CDR3 region has 14 residues. V gave up 3 bases and J gave up 3 bases, with 9 bases separating them. The germline gives CDR1 SNHLY, CDR2 FYNNEI.

This clonotype was counted ten times or more. This chain joins TRBV5-5 and TRBJ1-2; possibly TRBD1 for D (5 bases). V lost 5 bases and J lost 8, with 19 bases in between. The germline V gene encodes CDR1 SGHKS and CDR2 YYEKEE (reference sequence). The CDR3 extends over 14 amino acids. The CDR3 coding sequence is TGTGCCAGCAGAACGAGTTGGGGCTTGGAAGGCTACACCTTC. Translating it yields CASRTSWGLEGYTF.